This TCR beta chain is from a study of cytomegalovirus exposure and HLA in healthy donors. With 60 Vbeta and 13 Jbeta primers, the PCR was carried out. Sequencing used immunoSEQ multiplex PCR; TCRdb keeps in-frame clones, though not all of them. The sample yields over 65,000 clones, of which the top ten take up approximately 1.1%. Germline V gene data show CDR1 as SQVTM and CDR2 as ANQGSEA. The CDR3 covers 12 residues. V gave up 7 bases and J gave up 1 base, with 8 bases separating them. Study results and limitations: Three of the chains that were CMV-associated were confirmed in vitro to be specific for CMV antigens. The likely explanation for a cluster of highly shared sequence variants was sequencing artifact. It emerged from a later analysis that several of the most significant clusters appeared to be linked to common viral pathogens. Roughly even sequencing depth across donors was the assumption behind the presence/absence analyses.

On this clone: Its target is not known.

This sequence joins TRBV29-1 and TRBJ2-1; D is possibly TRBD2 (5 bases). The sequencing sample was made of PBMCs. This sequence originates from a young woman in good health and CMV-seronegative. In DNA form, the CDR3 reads TGCAGCGCCAGCGGTTCCTACAATGAGCAGTTCTTC. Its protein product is CSASGSYNEQFF.